This paragraph reports one TCR beta chain. Germline CDR1 LGHDT, CDR2 YNNKEL (reference sequence). The CDR3 extends over 15 amino acids. The ends were cut back, 5 bases at V and 6 bases at J, with 19 bases in the middle. Adults between about 18 and 95 years of age took part from under 30 US areas. Participant-given clinical history determined each cohort assignment. The entry originates in a study of blood T cell repertoires in COVID-19. The wider study: Researchers got acute and convalescent COVID-19 samples from the United States, Italy and Spain.

The assay was immunoSEQ multiplex PCR, and TCRdb's table has in-frame clones only and misses some. Here the sample spans around 220,000 clones, around 90% being singletons. The sample taken for sequencing was PBMCs or T cells enriched from blood (not recorded which). The chain uses TRBV3-1 (or the pseudogene TRBV3-2) and TRBJ1-1; D is unresolved. This TCR was sampled from a woman aged 25 to 39 with acute COVID-19. CDR3 DNA: TGTGCCAGCAGCTATTTGGAGGGTAGAGTTTCTGAAGCTTTCTTT. It yields the protein CASSYLEGRVSEAFF.